These T cell receptor beta chains were read from a single sample in a study of shared clonotypes between healthy human individuals. The assay was immunoSEQ multiplex PCR, and TCRdb's table has in-frame clones only and misses some. Of a few million clones in the sample, 85% to 95% were seen once. Sequenced sample: naive CD4+ T cells from PBMCs. The receptors originated from a man between 18 and 35 years old in good health. Some clones in this sample may be carry-over from other donors' samples. Each CDR3 is given with its conserved first and last residue. The order of the fields is J gene, clone size, V gene, D gene, CDR3 DNA, CDR3 protein. A D gene is named only where the DNA matches it firmly. Not all rows give a size; the values are once, few, many and, for expanded clones, a class.

TRBJ2-3	once	TRBV9	-	TGTGCCAGCAGCCCCTGGGGGGGCGGGAGCTTAACAGATACGCAGTATTTT	CASSPWGGGSLTDTQYF
TRBJ2-3	-	TRBV30	-	TGTGCCTGGAGTGTACAGTCAGATACGCAGTATTTT	CAWSVQSDTQYF
TRBJ2-7	-	TRBV7-2	TRBD1	TGTGCCAGCAGCTTGGGACAGCCCTCTTCTAGCTCCTACGAGCAGTACTTC	CASSLGQPSSSSYEQYF
TRBJ2-5	-	TRBV7-3	-	TGTGCCAGCAGCTTATCCCCGGGACCTGGCGAGACCCAGTACTTC	CASSLSPGPGETQYF
TRBJ2-5	-	TRBV18	-	TGTGCCAGCTCACCACAGAGGGCACAAGAGACCCAGTACTTC	CASSPQRAQETQYF
TRBJ1-2	-	TRBV7-2	-	TGTGCCAGCAGCTTAGGCGGGAATACTGGCTATGGCTACACCTTC	CASSLGGNTGYGYTF
TRBJ1-1	once	TRBV28	TRBD1	TGTGCCAGCAGCTTACAGGGGGGCGGGTACACTGAAGCTTTCTTT	CASSLQGGGYTEAFF
TRBJ1-3	once	TRBV29-1	-	TGCAGCGTTGTCCAGAGCTCTGGAAACACCATATATTTT	CSVVQSSGNTIYF
TRBJ1-1	-	TRBV20-1	-	TGCAGTGCAAACCCCGGCCAGTTGGCTTTCTTT	CSANPGQLAFF
TRBJ1-3	-	TRBV6-5	-	TGTGCCAGCATGCCCACCTACTCTGGAAACACCATATATTTT	CASMPTYSGNTIYF
TRBJ2-1	-	TRBV7-8	-	TGTGCCAGCAGCTTTGACAATTCCTACAATGAGCAGTTCTTC	CASSFDNSYNEQFF
TRBJ2-7	-	TRBV2	-	TGTGCCAGCAGTGAAGTTGGGCAGGGTTTCTCCGAGCAGTACTTC	CASSEVGQGFSEQYF
TRBJ2-5	-	TRBV11-2	TRBD1	TGTGCCAGCAGCTTAGTAGGGACAGGGGTTCCGCAAGAGACCCAGTACTTC	CASSLVGTGVPQETQYF
TRBJ2-5	-	TRBV11-2	TRBD2	TGTGCCAGCAGAGACTTGAGCGGGAGGCTGGGAGAGACCCAGTACTTC	CASRDLSGRLGETQYF
TRBJ2-1	-	TRBV7-2	TRBD2	TGTGCCAGCAGCTTAGTTCGCGGGAGCAATGAGCAGTTCTTC	CASSLVRGSNEQFF
TRBJ2-1	once	TRBV7-3	-	TGTGCCAGCAGCCGGGGAGGGGGAGCGTTTGACAATGAGCAGTTCTTC	CASSRGGGAFDNEQFF
TRBJ1-1	-	TRBV5-6	-	TGTGCCAGCAGCTTACGTGGCCGGGTCTCTGAAGCTTTCTTT	CASSLRGRVSEAFF
TRBJ1-1	once	TRBV6-6	-	TGTGCCAGCAGAGGGGGGCAGACTGAAGCTTTCTTT	CASRGGQTEAFF
TRBJ1-3	-	TRBV11-2	TRBD1	TGTGCCAGCAGCCGCCCGGACAGGCGTTATGGAAACACCATATATTTT	CASSRPDRRYGNTIYF
TRBJ2-3	-	TRBV28	-	TGTGCCAGCAGCCAGATTAGAGGTCGTACAGATACGCAGTATTTT	CASSQIRGRTDTQYF
TRBJ2-5	-	TRBV5-1	-	TGCGCCAGCCGCTTCGTAGGGGTAGGTCAAGAGACCCAGTACTTC	CASRFVGVGQETQYF